The 21 T cell receptor beta chains presented below share a single source sample, sequenced in a study of PD-L1 blockade in urothelial cancer listed by TCRdb under 2017. Libraries came from the immunoSEQ multiplex PCR assay. The table was pulled from immuneACCESS by TCRdb, which kept in-frame rearrangements only. Such tables lose some clones; where checked, under half of the loss comes from unresolved V genes, and the rest has no known cause. The sample yields about 71,000 clones; roughly 91% were counted once. The top ten hold roughly 3.3% of the sample. Sequenced material: PBMCs, taken around atezolizumab (anti-PD-L1) treatment. These receptors were taken from a man aged 55 to 70 with urothelial cancer.

J is TRBJ1-2 and V is TRBV18, with D uncertain. The length of the CDR3 is 17 residues. In germline, CDR1 is KGHSH, CDR2 LQKENI. Trimming stripped 0 bases from V and 2 bases from J, with 16 bases between. The CDR3 DNA is TGTGCCAGCTCACCACCGGAGTTTTGGAGGGAAAACTATGGCTACACCTTC. It encodes CASSPPEFWRENYGYTF.

This sequence joins TRBV5-1 and TRBJ2-7; D unclear. CDR3 length: 14 residues. Germline V gives CDR1 SGHRS, CDR2 YFSETQ. The germline V and J ends were trimmed by 1 base and 0 bases, with 8 bases remaining between them. The CDR3, as DNA: TGCGCCAGCAGCTTGTATATGAGCTCCTACGAGCAGTACTTC. Amino acids: CASSLYMSSYEQYF.

The chain joins TRBV14 to TRBJ2-3, with 11 bases aligning to TRBD2. Germline V gene lookup returns CDR1 SGHDN and CDR2 FVKESK. V lost 4 bases to trimming and J lost 1 base; unmatched junction nucleotides: 1. The CDR3 contains 15 residues. The CDR3 nucleotides are TGTGCCAGCAGCCTACTAGCGGGGGGCACAGATACGCAGTATTTT. It is translated as CASSLLAGGTDTQYF.

The gene calls are TRBV6-1 and TRBJ1-5; 9 nucleotides line up with TRBD1. Germline V gene sequence: CDR1 MNHNS, CDR2 SASEGT. V lost 5 bases, J lost 1 base, and 3 bases stayed unmatched. The CDR3 totals 15 residues. In DNA, the CDR3 is TGTGCCAGCAGTCAACAGGGGGCCAGCAATCAGCCCCAGCATTTT. Its translation is CASSQQGASNQPQHF.

The chain couples TRBV4-1 to TRBJ2-5; TRBD2 is a possible D gene (5 bases). Trimming left V 0 bases short and J 3 bases short, with 11 bases between. CDR1 is MGHRA and CDR2 is YSYEKL in the germline V gene. This CDR3 comprises 15 residues. CDR3 bases: TGCGCCAGCAGCCAAGACGGACGGGGAGAAGAGACCCAGTACTTC. Its protein product is CASSQDGRGEETQYF.

This rearrangement joins TRBV15 to TRBJ2-3; 7 positions agree with TRBD2. CDR1 LNHNV and CDR2 YYDKDF come from the germline V gene (reference sequence). The J segment lost 3 bases and the V segment lost 6 bases, leaving 6 bases of the junction unmatched. This CDR3 comprises 14 residues. The CDR3: CATSWSGITDTQYF. In DNA, the CDR3 is TGTGCCACCAGTTGGAGCGGGATAACAGATACGCAGTATTTT.

About this clone itself: This sequence may be a read error, since a much larger clone differs from it by one base. The gene calls are TRBV27 and TRBJ2-1; 7 positions match TRBD1. V lost 3 bases, J lost 4 bases, and 15 bases stayed unmatched. The CDR3 sequence is 18 residues long. Looked up from germline, CDR1 is MNHEY and CDR2 is SMNVEV (reference sequence). The DNA for the CDR3 is TGTGCCAGCAGTTTCCAACCCCTGGGACAGAACCTATACAATGAGCAGTTCTTC. Protein product: CASSFQPLGQNLYNEQFF.

This rearrangement joins TRBV5-5 to TRBJ2-7; a weak D match, TRBD2 (5 bases). The CDR3 extends over 13 amino acids. Deletions cut 1 base from V and 7 bases from J, with 12 bases between. Germline CDR1 SGHKS, CDR2 YYEKEE (reference sequence). CDR3: CASSLNGMREQYF. The CDR3 DNA is TGTGCCAGCAGCTTGAACGGGATGCGGGAGCAGTACTTC.

The V gene is TRBV6-4, the J gene TRBJ2-1, with TRBD1 matching over 9 bases. Trimming at V came to 4 bases and at J to 9 bases, leaving 10 bases not matched to a gene. The CDR3 extends over 15 amino acids. Germline V gene sequence: CDR1 MRHNA, CDR2 SNTAGT. CDR3 DNA: TGTGCCAGCAGTGGTTCCGGGACAGGGAGTGGTGAGCAGTTCTTC. Its translation is CASSGSGTGSGEQFF.

The rearrangement joins TRBV10-3 to TRBJ2-3; TRBD1 agrees at 7 bases. The germline gives CDR1 ENHRY, CDR2 SYGVKD. This CDR3 region has 13 residues. V shed 10 bases and J 1 base; nucleotides not matched to a gene: 5. The CDR3: CATRQGRTDTQYF. The CDR3 nucleotides read TGTGCCACCAGACAGGGCCGCACAGATACGCAGTATTTT.

The V call is TRBV5-1, the J call TRBJ2-5, with 7 bases that match TRBD1. The length of the CDR3 is 15 residues. V lost 1 base, J lost 5 bases, and 8 bases stayed unmatched. CDR1 is SGHRS and CDR2 is YFSETQ in the germline V gene. The CDR3 reads CASSLNQGERETQYF. The DNA for the CDR3 is TGCGCCAGCAGCTTGAATCAGGGGGAGCGGGAGACCCAGTACTTC. The variable domain in full, completed from reference TRBV5-1 and TRBJ2-5, reads KAGVTQTPRYLIKTRGQQVTLSCSPISGHRSVSWYQQTPGQGLQFLFEYFSETQRNKGNFPGRFSGRQFSNSRSEMNVSTLELGDSALYLCASSLNQGERETQYFGPGTRLLVL.

This clone has a single count. The CDR3, as DNA: TGTGCCAGCAGCTTCGACAGGTCTAAAGGTCATAATTCACCCCTCCACTTT. It encodes CASSFDRSKGHNSPLHF. The chain joins TRBV5-8 to TRBJ1-6; D may be TRBD1 (6 bases). Trimming removed 2 bases from V and 5 bases from J, with 17 bases in between. Germline values: CDR1 SGHTS, CDR2 YDEGEE. This CDR3 is built from 17 residues. The full variable domain, rest sourced from reference TRBV5-8 and TRBJ1-6, is EAGVTQSPTHLIKTRGQQATLRCSPISGHTSVYWYQQALGLGLQFLLWYDEGEERNRGNFPPRFSGRQFPNYSSELNVNALELEDSALYLCASSFDRSKGHNSPLHFGNGTRLTVT.

This chain's CDR3 is CASSSGEQETQYF. The CDR3 coding sequence is TGTGCCAGCAGCTCGGGGGAACAAGAGACCCAGTACTTC. This chain uses TRBV7-2 with TRBJ2-5, with D possibly being TRBD2 (6 bases). The CDR3 loop spans 13 amino acids. Trimming pared 4 bases from V and 2 bases from J, leaving 8 bases between. CDR1 and CDR2 (germline): SGHTA, FQGNSA. Full variable domain (remainder filled in from reference TRBV7-2 and TRBJ2-5): GAGVSQSPSNKVTEKGKDVELRCDPISGHTALYWYRQSLGQGLEFLIYFQGNSAPDKSGLPSDRFSAERTGGSVSTLTIQRTQQEDSAVYLCASSSGEQETQYFGPGTRLLVL.

The chain couples TRBV7-2 to TRBJ2-1; D gene ambiguous. Germline V gives CDR1 SGHTA, CDR2 FQGNSA. Trimming cost V 1 base and J 3 bases, with 4 bases left between them. The CDR3 runs to 13 residues. The CDR3 spells CASSLDGYNEQFF. CDR3 coding DNA: TGTGCCAGCAGCTTAGACGGCTACAATGAGCAGTTCTTC.

The chain joins TRBV7-9 to TRBJ1-4; TRBD1 agrees at 8 bases. The CDR3 sequence is 15 residues long. Germline V CDR1 and CDR2: SEHNR, FQNEAQ (reference sequence). V was pared by 5 bases and J by 5 bases, with 7 bases of the junction left unmatched. Here the CDR3 reads CASSLSGQGNEKLFF. In DNA form, the CDR3 reads TGTGCCAGCAGCCTTTCTGGACAGGGAAATGAAAAACTGTTTTTT.

This chain links TRBV29-1 with TRBJ1-5; D is undetermined. The V and J ends lost 6 bases and 2 bases respectively, with 17 bases between them. Germline lookup yields CDR1 SQVTM and CDR2 ANQGSEA. CDR3 size: 15 residues. This chain's CDR3 is CSVTTNSGGNQPQHF. The CDR3 nucleotides read TGCAGCGTCACCACAAATTCCGGGGGCAATCAGCCCCAGCATTTT.

V usage is TRBV15 and J usage is TRBJ2-1; TRBD1 is a possible D gene (5 bases). CDR1 LNHNV and CDR2 YYDKDF come from the germline V gene (reference sequence). The CDR3 is made up of 15 amino acids. V was clipped by 5 bases and J by 2 bases, with 13 bases between them. The CDR3 nucleotides are TGTGCCACCAGCTTTGACAGTTGGGCCTACAATGAGCAGTTCTTC. It codes for CATSFDSWAYNEQFF.

The rearrangement links TRBV7-2 to TRBJ2-7, with 7 bases aligning to TRBD2. After removal of 1 base from V and 5 bases from J, the junction contained 11 bases not matched to a gene. Germline CDR1 reads SGHTA; CDR2 reads FQGNSA. This CDR3 region has 16 residues. The CDR3 coding sequence is TGTGCCAGCAGCTTAGACCCCTTTGGCGGGAGAAACGAGCAGTACTTC. It is translated as CASSLDPFGGRNEQYF.

This sequence joins TRBV13 and TRBJ2-3, with 7 positions matching TRBD2. The V gene end was trimmed by 5 bases and the J gene end by 2 bases; junction bases not matched to a gene: 10. CDR3 length equals 16 residues. The germline gives CDR1 PRHDT, CDR2 FYEKMQ (reference sequence). This CDR3 reads CASSPRLAEITDTQYF. DNA for the CDR3: TGTGCCAGCAGCCCCCGCCTAGCGGAGATCACAGATACGCAGTATTTT. The variable domain in full, with the rest retrieved from reference TRBV13 and TRBJ2-3, is AAGVIQSPRHLIKEKRETATLKCYPIPRHDTVYWYQQGPGQDPQFLISFYEKMQSDKGSIPDRFSAQQFSDYHSELNMSSLELGDSALYFCASSPRLAEITDTQYFGPGTRLTVL.

This chain connects TRBV5-1 to TRBJ1-1, with 9 bases matching TRBD1. The germline V gene encodes CDR1 SGHRS and CDR2 YFSETQ. The CDR3 contains 16 residues. The junction had 16 bases not matched to a gene; V was cut back by 7 bases and J by 6 bases. CDR3 coding DNA: TGCGCCAGCTTCCCACAACCCCCGACAGGGGGGTCTGAAGCTTTCTTT. Translating gives CASFPQPPTGGSEAFF.

J is TRBJ2-7 and V is TRBV29-1; 13 bases are a match to TRBD2. From germline, CDR1 is SQVTM and CDR2 ANQGSEA. V lost 6 bases, J lost 6 bases, and 8 bases stayed unmatched. The CDR3 contains 14 residues. In nucleotides, the CDR3 is TGCAGCGTGATCGGACTAGCGGGAGATTTCGAGCAGTACTTC. This translates into CSVIGLAGDFEQYF.